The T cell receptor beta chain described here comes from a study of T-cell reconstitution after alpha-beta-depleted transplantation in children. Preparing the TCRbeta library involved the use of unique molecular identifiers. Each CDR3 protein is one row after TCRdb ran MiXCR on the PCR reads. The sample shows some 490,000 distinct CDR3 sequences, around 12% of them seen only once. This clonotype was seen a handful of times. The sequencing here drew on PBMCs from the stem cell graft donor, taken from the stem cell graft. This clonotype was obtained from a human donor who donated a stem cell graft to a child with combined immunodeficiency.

This chain's CDR3 is CASSPGLAGKSDIQYF. The CDR3, as DNA: TGTGCCAGCAGCCCCGGACTAGCGGGGAAATCGGACATTCAGTACTTC. The chain is built from TRBV9 and TRBJ2-4; 12 positions agree with TRBD2. CDR3 length equals 16 residues. V dropped 4 bases and J dropped 8; count of bases not matched to a gene: 10. The germline V gene encodes CDR1 SGDLS and CDR2 YYNGEE.